A selection of T cell receptor beta chains follows, all from one sample in a study of blood T cell repertoires in COVID-19. The repertoire was sequenced with immunoSEQ multiplex PCR; TCRdb's copy has only in-frame clones and lacks some. The table includes under 200,000 clones, about 80% detected once. The material sequenced was peripheral blood. The source of these receptors is an older man who had recovered from COVID-19. Both conserved end residues are part of each CDR3. Each record gives: J gene, D gene, clone size, V gene, CDR3 protein, CDR3 DNA. A D gene is named only where the DNA matches it firmly. Clone sizes are given selectively: once, few, many, or a class where the clone is expanded.

>TRBJ2-5|.|few|TRBV5-1
CASSLDTYQETQYF
TGCGCCAGCAGCTTGGACACCTACCAAGAGACCCAGTACTTC
>TRBJ1-6|TRBD1|.|TRBV5-6
CASSPGTGDRFPNSPLHF
TGTGCCAGCAGCCCCGGGACAGGCGACAGATTTCCTAATTCACCCCTCCACTTT
>TRBJ2-3|TRBD2|.|TRBV19
CASSTGGSTDTQYF
TGTGCCAGTAGTACGGGGGGAAGCACAGATACGCAGTATTTT
>TRBJ2-5|TRBD2|.|TRBV3-1/TRBV3-2
CASSQPGLAGQETQYF
TGTGCCAGCAGCCAACCTGGACTAGCGGGGCAAGAGACCCAGTACTTC
>TRBJ2-1|.|.|TRBV28
CASSSIGSPSYNEQFF
TGTGCCAGCAGTTCGATCGGGTCGCCCTCCTACAATGAGCAGTTCTTC
>TRBJ1-6|.|.|TRBV19
CASSRGIDSPLHF
TGTGCCAGTAGTAGGGGCATCGATTCACCCCTCCACTTT
>TRBJ1-6|TRBD1|.|TRBV7-2
CASSSRTGYSPLHF
TGTGCCAGCAGCTCTCGGACAGGGTATTCACCCCTCCACTTT
>TRBJ2-5|.|once|TRBV10-2
CASSKEVQETQYF
TGCGCCAGCTCGAAGGAGGTACAAGAGACCCAGTACTTC
>TRBJ2-7|.|once|TRBV5-8
CASSQRGEGREQYF
TGTGCCAGCAGCCAGCGTGGCGAGGGGAGGGAGCAGTACTTC
>TRBJ2-3|.|.|TRBV24-1
CATGLGSPDTQYF
TGTGCCACCGGCCTGGGGAGTCCAGATACGCAGTATTTT
>TRBJ2-3|TRBD2|.|TRBV20-1
CSASLLAGGISDTQYF
TGCAGTGCTAGTCTCTTAGCGGGAGGGATATCAGATACGCAGTATTTT
>TRBJ1-2|.|.|TRBV5-6
CASTKKEAGGYTF
TGTGCCAGCACCAAGAAGGAGGCAGGTGGCTACACCTTC
>TRBJ2-3|TRBD2|.|TRBV5-1
CASSTASGRASTDTQYF
TGCGCCAGCAGCACCGCTAGCGGGAGGGCTAGCACAGATACGCAGTATTTT
>TRBJ2-1|.|.|TRBV7-8
CASSIQTNNEQFF
TGTGCCAGCAGCATCCAGACTAACAATGAGCAGTTCTTC
>TRBJ1-1|TRBD1|.|TRBV7-2
CASSQQGANTEAFF
TGTGCCAGCAGCCAACAGGGGGCCAACACTGAAGCTTTCTTT
>TRBJ1-5|.|once|TRBV28
CASSQGRAYSNQPQHF
TGTGCCAGCAGCCAAGGGAGGGCCTATAGCAATCAGCCCCAGCATTTT
>TRBJ2-1|.|.|TRBV2
CASSLYNEQFF
TGTGCCAGCAGTTTATACAATGAGCAGTTCTTC
>TRBJ1-1|TRBD1|.|TRBV7-2
CASSPGVGGQVNTEAFF
TGTGCCAGCAGCCCCGGTGTAGGGGGACAGGTGAACACTGAAGCTTTCTTT
>TRBJ2-3|TRBD2|.|TRBV14
CASSQVRSSGADTQYF
TGTGCCAGCAGCCAAGTTCGGTCCAGCGGGGCAGATACGCAGTATTTT
>TRBJ2-7|.|.|TRBV21-1
CASSKCGGKGADYEQYF
TGTGCCAGCAGCAAATGCGGCGGGAAAGGGGCTGATTACGAGCAGTACTTC
>TRBJ1-6|.|.|TRBV6-5
CASSSSGVKNSPLHF
TGTGCCAGCAGTTCCTCCGGGGTTAAGAATTCACCCCTCCACTTT
>TRBJ2-3|.|.|TRBV5-4
CASSPSTDTQYF
TGTGCCAGCAGCCCCTCTACAGATACGCAGTATTTT
>TRBJ1-2|TRBD1|.|TRBV14
CASSQSGTGGFGYTF
TGTGCCAGCAGCCAGTCCGGGACAGGGGGCTTTGGCTACACCTTC
>TRBJ2-7|TRBD1|.|TRBV7-9
CASSSNTGGEIYEQYF
TGTGCCAGCAGTTCCAATACAGGGGGCGAAATCTACGAGCAGTACTTC